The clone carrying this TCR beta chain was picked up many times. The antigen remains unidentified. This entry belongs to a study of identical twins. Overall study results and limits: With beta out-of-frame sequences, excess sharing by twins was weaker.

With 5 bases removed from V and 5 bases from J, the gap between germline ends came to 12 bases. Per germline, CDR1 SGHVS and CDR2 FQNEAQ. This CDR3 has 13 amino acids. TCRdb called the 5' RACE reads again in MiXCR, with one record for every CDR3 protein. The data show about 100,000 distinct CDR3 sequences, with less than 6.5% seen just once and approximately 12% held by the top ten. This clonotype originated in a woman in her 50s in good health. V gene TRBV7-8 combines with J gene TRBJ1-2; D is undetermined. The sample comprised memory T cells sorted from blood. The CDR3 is CASSPTETYGYTF. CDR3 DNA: TGTGCCAGCAGCCCGACGGAAACGTATGGCTACACCTTC.